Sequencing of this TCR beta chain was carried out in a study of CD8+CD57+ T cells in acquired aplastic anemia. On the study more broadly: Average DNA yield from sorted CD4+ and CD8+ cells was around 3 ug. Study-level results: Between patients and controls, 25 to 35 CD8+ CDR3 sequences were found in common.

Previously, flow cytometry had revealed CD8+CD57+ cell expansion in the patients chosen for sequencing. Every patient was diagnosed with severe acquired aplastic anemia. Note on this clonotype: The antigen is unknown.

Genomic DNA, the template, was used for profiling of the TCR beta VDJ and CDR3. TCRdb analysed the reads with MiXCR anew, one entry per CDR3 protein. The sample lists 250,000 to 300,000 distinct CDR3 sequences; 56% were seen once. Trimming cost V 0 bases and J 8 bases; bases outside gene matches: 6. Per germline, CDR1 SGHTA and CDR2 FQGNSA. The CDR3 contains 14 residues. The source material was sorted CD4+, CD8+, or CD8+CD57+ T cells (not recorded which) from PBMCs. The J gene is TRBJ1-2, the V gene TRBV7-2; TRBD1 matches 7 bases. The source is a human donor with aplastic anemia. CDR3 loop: CASSLADRALGYTF. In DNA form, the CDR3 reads TGTGCCAGCAGCTTAGCCGACAGGGCCCTCGGCTACACCTTC.